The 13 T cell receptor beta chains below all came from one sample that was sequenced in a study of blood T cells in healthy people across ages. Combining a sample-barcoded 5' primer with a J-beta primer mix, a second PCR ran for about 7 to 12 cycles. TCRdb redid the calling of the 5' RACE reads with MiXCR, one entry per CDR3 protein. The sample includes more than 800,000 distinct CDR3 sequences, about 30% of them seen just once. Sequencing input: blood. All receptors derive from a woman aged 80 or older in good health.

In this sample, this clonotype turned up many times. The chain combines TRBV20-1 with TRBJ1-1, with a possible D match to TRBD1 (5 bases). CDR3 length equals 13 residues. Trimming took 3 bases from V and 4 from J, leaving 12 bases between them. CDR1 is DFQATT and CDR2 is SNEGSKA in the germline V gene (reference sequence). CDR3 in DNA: TGCAGTGCTAGGTGGGGTGGGGGCACTGAAGCTTTCTTT. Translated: CSARWGGGTEAFF.

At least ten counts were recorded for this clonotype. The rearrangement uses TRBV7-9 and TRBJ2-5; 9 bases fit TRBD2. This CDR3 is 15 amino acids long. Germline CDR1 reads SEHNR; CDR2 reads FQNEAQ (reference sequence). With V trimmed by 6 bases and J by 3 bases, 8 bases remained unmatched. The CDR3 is CASRPHVAGEETQYF. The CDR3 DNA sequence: TGTGCCAGCAGGCCCCACGTAGCGGGGGAAGAGACCCAGTACTTC.

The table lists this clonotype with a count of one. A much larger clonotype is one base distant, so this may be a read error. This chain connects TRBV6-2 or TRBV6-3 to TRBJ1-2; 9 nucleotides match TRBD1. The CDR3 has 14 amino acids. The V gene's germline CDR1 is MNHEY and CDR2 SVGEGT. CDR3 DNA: TGTACCAGCAGTGACCCCGGGACAGGGTTTGGCTACACCTTC. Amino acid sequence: CTSSDPGTGFGYTF.

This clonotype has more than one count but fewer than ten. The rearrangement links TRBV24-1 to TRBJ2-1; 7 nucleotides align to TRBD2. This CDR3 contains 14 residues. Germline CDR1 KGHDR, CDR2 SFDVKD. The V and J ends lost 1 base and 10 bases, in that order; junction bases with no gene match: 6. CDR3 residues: CATSDFPGGGEQFF. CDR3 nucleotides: TGTGCCACCAGTGATTTCCCTGGGGGGGGAGAGCAGTTCTTC.

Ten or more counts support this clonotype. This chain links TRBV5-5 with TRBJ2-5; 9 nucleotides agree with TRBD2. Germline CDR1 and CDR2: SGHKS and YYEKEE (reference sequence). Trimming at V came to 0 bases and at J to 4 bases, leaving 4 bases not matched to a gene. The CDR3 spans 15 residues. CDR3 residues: CASSLGRGGRETQYF. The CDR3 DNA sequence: TGTGCCAGCAGCTTGGGGCGGGGGGGTCGAGAGACCCAGTACTTC.

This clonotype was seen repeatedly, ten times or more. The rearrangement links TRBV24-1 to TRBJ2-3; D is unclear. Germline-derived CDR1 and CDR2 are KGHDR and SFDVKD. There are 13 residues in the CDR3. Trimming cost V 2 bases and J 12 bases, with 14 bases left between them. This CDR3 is CATSDSWAMSQYF. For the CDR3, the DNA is TGTGCCACCAGTGATTCATGGGCTATGTCCCAGTATTTT.

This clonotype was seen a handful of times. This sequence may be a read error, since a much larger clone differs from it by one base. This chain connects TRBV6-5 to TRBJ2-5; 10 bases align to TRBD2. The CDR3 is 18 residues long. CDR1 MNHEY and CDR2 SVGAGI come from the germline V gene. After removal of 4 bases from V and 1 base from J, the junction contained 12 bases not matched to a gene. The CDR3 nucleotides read TGTGCCAGCAGTTCCCTAGCGGGGGCACTTTTGGGCCAAGAGACCCAGTACTTC. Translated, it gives CASSSLAGALLGQETQYF.

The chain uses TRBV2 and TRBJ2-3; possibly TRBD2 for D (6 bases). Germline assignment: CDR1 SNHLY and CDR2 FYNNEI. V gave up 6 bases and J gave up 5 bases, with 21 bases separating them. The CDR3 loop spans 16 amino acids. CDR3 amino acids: CASRAAPGRGKDTQYF. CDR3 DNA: TGTGCCAGCAGAGCCGCGCCGGGACGGGGGAAAGATACGCAGTATTTT.

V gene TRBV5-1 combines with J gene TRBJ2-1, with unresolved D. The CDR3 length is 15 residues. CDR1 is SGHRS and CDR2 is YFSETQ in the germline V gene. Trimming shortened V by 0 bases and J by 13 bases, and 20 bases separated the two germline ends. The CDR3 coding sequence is TGCGCCAGCAGCTTGGGGGGTCAGACGTACGAGACCCAGTTCTTC. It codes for CASSLGGQTYETQFF.

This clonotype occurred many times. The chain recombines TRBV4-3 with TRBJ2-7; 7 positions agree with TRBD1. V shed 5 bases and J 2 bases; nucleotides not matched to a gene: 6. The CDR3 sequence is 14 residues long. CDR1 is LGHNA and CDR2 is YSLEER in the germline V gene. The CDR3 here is CASSYRDSTYEQYF. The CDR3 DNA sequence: TGCGCCAGCAGCTATCGGGACAGTACCTACGAGCAGTACTTC.

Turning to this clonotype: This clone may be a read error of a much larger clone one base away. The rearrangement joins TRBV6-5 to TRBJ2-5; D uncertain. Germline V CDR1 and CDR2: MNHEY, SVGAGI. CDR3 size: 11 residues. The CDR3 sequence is CASSVYETQDF. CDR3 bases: TGTGCCAGCAGTGTCTACGAGACCCAGGACTTC.

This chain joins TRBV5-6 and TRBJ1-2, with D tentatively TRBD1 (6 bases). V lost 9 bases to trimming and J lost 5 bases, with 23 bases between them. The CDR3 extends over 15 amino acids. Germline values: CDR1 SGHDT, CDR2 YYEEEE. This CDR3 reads CATSERGRVLYGYTF. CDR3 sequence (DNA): TGTGCCACCTCCGAACGGGGGCGAGTGCTTTATGGCTACACCTTC.

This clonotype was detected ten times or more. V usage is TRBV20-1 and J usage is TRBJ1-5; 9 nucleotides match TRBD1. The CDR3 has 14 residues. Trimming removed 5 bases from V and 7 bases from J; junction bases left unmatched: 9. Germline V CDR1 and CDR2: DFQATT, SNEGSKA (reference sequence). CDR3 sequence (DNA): TGCAGTGCTCAGGAGGGACAGGGAAGACAGCCCCAGCATTTT. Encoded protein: CSAQEGQGRQPQHF.